The table lists the clone carrying this T cell receptor beta chain with many counts. Other DNA sequences from this sample encode an identical CDR3 as well. Libraries were prepared by immunoSEQ multiplex PCR; TCRdb keeps only in-frame clonotypes and omits some of them. Of under 750,000 clones in the sample, roughly 72% were seen once. This sample was included in a study of shared clonotypes between healthy human individuals. Sequenced sample: memory CD4+ T cells sorted from blood. Subset reported: CD45RA-negative fraction. The TCR originated in a woman in her twenties or thirties in good health.

CDR3 loop: CASIAGANTGELFF. In nucleotides, the CDR3 is TGTGCCAGCATAGCGGGAGCTAACACCGGGGAGCTGTTTTTT. V and J are TRBV2 and TRBJ2-2; 9 positions match TRBD2. This CDR3 comprises 14 residues. CDR1 SNHLY and CDR2 FYNNEI come from the germline V gene. The junction had 2 bases not matched to a gene; V was cut back by 7 bases and J by 2 bases.